This paragraph covers one T cell receptor (beta chain) sequence. This sample stems from a study of CD8 T cells in Susac syndrome. Random hexamers were used to reverse transcribe the RNA input (about 0.5 to 1 ug). TCRdb re-called the immunoSEQ multiplex PCR reads through MiXCR, storing one row per CDR3 protein. The sample lists 180,000 or so distinct CDR3 sequences, 90% to 95% seen once, with roughly 0.088% in the top ten. V shed 5 bases and J 9 bases; nucleotides not matched to a gene: 6. Germline V gene sequence: CDR1 MNHNY, CDR2 SVGAGI (reference sequence). The CDR3 runs to 13 residues. This receptor was taken from a human donor with multiple sclerosis. Sequenced: CD4+ T cells from PBMCs. The chain joins TRBV6-6 to TRBJ2-1; the match to TRBD2 covers 8 bases. For the CDR3, the DNA is TGTGCCAGCAGTACGGGGGGGCAGGGTGAGCAGTTCTTC. The encoded protein is CASSTGGQGEQFF.